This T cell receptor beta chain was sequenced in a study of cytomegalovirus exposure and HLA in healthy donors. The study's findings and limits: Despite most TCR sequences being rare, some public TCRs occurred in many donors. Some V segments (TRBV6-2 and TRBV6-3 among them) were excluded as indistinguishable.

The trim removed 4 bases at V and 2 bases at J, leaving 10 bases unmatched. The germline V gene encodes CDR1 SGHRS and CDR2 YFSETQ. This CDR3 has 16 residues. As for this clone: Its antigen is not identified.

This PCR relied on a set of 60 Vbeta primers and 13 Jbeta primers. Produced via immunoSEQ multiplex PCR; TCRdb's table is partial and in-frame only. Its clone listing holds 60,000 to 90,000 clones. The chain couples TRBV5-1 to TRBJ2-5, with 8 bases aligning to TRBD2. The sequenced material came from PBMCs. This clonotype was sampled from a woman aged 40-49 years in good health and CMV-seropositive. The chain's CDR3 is CASSPFSGDGQETQYF. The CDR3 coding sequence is TGCGCCAGCAGCCCATTTAGCGGGGATGGGCAAGAGACCCAGTACTTC.